This TCR beta chain emerged from a study of CD8 T cells in Susac syndrome. Random hexamers were used to reverse transcribe an amount of about 0.45 to 1 ug RNA. Each CDR3 protein gets one entry after TCRdb re-called the immunoSEQ multiplex PCR reads with MiXCR. The sample yields 300,000 to 350,000 distinct CDR3 sequences, just over 90% seen once. Sequencing of TCR beta drew on CD8+ and CD4+ T cells from blood. TEMRA cells were FACS-enriched, with CD8+ and CD4+ T cells isolated negatively. Sequencing was performed on CD4+ T cells from PBMCs. The TCR comes from a human donor with multiple sclerosis.

CDR3 nucleotides: TGTGCCAGCAGCCCCCAGGACACCTCCTATGGCTACACCTTC. Protein product: CASSPQDTSYGYTF. This chain links TRBV7-2 with TRBJ1-2; possible D gene TRBD1, 5 bases. The germline V gene has CDR1 SGHTA and CDR2 FQGNSA. The CDR3 runs 14 residues. Trimming stripped 5 bases from V and 4 bases from J, with 14 bases between.